The clone carrying this T cell receptor beta chain was seen a handful of times. Its cognate antigen is unknown. This sample is part of a study of OX40 agonist ivuxolimab in advanced cancers. Background on the study: Of mixed ages from roughly 23 to 80 and averaging about 65 years, the group was roughly 85% male. Whole-study results and caveats: More expanded clones were found, on average, in CD8+ than in CD4+ T cells.

Profiling relied on immunoSEQ multiplex PCR, and the TCRdb table lists in-frame clones only, not all of them. The sample comprises tens of thousands of clones, just under 75% of which are singletons, and about 18% rests with the top ten. CDR3 length: 12 amino acids. The V gene's germline CDR1 is MDHEN and CDR2 SYDVKM. V was pared by 3 bases and J by 9 bases, with 6 bases between. The sequencing used CD4+ or CD8+ T cells sorted from blood, collected in a trial of the OX40 agonist ivuxolimab. The chain links TRBV28 to TRBJ1-6; D ambiguous. This clonotype was sampled from an adult with an advanced solid tumor such as melanoma, head and neck, liver or kidney cancer. CDR3 region: CASSFQSSPLHF. The DNA for the CDR3 is TGTGCCAGCAGTTTTCAGAGTTCACCCCTCCACTTT. The full variable domain, its missing parts supplied by reference TRBV28 and TRBJ1-6, is DVKVTQSSRYLVKRTGEKVFLECVQDMDHENMFWYRQDPGLGLRLIYFSYDVKMKEKGDIPEGYSVSREKKERFSLILESASTNQTSMYLCASSFQSSPLHFGNGTRLTVT.